Listed here are 32 T cell receptor beta chains from one sample, sequenced in a study of T cell clonotyping in hematopoietic cell transplantation. Sequencing used immunoSEQ multiplex PCR; TCRdb keeps in-frame clones, though not all of them. The sample has tens of thousands of clones, around 96% seen once; the top ten hold roughly 1.7%. As to time point: recipient sample about 28 days before transplant, after cytoreduction. The input for sequencing was peripheral blood mononuclear cells, taken before stem cell transplant. All receptors derive from a woman in her fifties or sixties with acute myeloid leukemia. Some clones in this sample may be carry-over from other donors' samples.

This rearrangement joins TRBV6-5 to TRBJ1-1; TRBD1 agrees at 11 bases. CDR1 is MNHEY and CDR2 is SVGAGI in the germline V gene. V was clipped by 2 bases and J by 6 bases; unmatched bases: 8. The CDR3 contains 16 residues. The chain's CDR3 is CASSYGQGALPSEAFF. The CDR3 coding sequence is TGTGCCAGCAGTTACGGACAGGGGGCTCTACCCTCTGAAGCTTTCTTT.

The gene calls are TRBV7-9 and TRBJ2-3; 14 positions agree with TRBD2. The germline V gene has CDR1 SEHNR and CDR2 FQNEAQ (reference sequence). V trimming: 4 bases; J trimming: 0 bases; junction bases outside the gene matches: 6. This CDR3 comprises 18 residues. CDR3 sequence (DNA): TGTGCCAGCAGCTCCAGACTAGCGGGAGGGTCTAGCACAGATACGCAGTATTTT. This encodes CASSSRLAGGSSTDTQYF.

The chain carries TRBV27 and TRBJ2-5, with 9 bases that match TRBD2. Germline assignment: CDR1 MNHEY and CDR2 SMNVEV (reference sequence). The CDR3 runs to 15 residues. V was clipped by 4 bases and J by 7 bases; unmatched bases: 10. The CDR3 loop is CASSSGSGSTVTQYF. The CDR3 DNA is TGTGCCAGCAGTTCGGGTAGCGGGAGTACCGTGACCCAGTACTTC.

This clone was seen once. This chain joins TRBV14 and TRBJ2-5; TRBD1 or TRBD2 may be the D gene (6 bases each). Deletions cut 8 bases from V and 2 bases from J, with 18 bases between. The V gene's germline CDR1 is SGHDN and CDR2 FVKESK. This CDR3 has 15 amino acids. In DNA, the CDR3 is TGTGCCAGCCCCCCAAGATTAGGGGGGCAAGAGACCCAGTACTTC. Protein product: CASPPRLGGQETQYF.

V usage is TRBV4-1 and J usage is TRBJ1-1; D remains unclear. With 9 bases removed from V and 4 bases from J, the gap between germline ends came to 12 bases. The CDR3 is made up of 12 amino acids. Germline V gives CDR1 MGHRA, CDR2 YSYEKL. CDR3 DNA: TGCGCCAGTAGTAGGTCGAGCACTGAAGCTTTCTTT. It yields the protein CASSRSSTEAFF.

The chain combines TRBV30 with TRBJ2-1; 10 bases match TRBD1. CDR1 GTSNPN and CDR2 SVGIG come from the germline V gene (reference sequence). V was pared by 2 bases and J by 7 bases, with 8 bases of the junction left unmatched. There are 15 residues in the CDR3. The CDR3 sequence is CAWSSTTGGWNEQFF. The CDR3 DNA is TGTGCCTGGAGTTCGACGACAGGGGGCTGGAATGAGCAGTTCTTC.

The chain combines TRBV28 with TRBJ2-1, with 10 bases identical to TRBD2. Germline-derived CDR1 and CDR2 are MDHEN and SYDVKM. V dropped 5 bases and J dropped 5; count of bases not matched to a gene: 6. This CDR3 region has 15 residues. DNA of the CDR3: TGTGCCAGCAGTGGGAGCGGGAGGGCCCACAATGAGCAGTTCTTC. This encodes CASSGSGRAHNEQFF.

This chain connects TRBV9 to TRBJ1-3; D is unresolved. The CDR3 has 14 amino acids. The V end was cut by 0 bases, the J end by 8 bases, with 12 bases between. From germline, CDR1 is SGDLS and CDR2 YYNGEE. This chain's CDR3 is CASSVGVSADTIYF. DNA for the CDR3: TGTGCCAGCAGCGTAGGGGTGAGCGCGGACACCATATATTTT.

The gene calls are TRBV27 and TRBJ2-2, with D maybe TRBD2 (5 bases). Germline loops: CDR1 MNHEY, CDR2 SMNVEV (reference sequence). V gave up 7 bases and J gave up 4 bases, with 7 bases separating them. This CDR3 comprises 12 residues. CDR3 protein: CASIAITGELFF. The CDR3 coding sequence is TGTGCCAGCATAGCGATCACCGGGGAGCTGTTTTTT.

The genes are TRBV7-8 and TRBJ1-5; TRBD1 is a possible D gene (5 bases). The CDR3 consists of 15 residues. Trimming took 3 bases from V and 0 from J, leaving 9 bases between them. Germline V gene sequence: CDR1 SGHVS, CDR2 FQNEAQ. The DNA of the CDR3 is TGTGCCAGCAGCTTGACAGACTATAGCAATCAGCCCCAGCATTTT. Translation: CASSLTDYSNQPQHF.

This chain joins TRBV14 and TRBJ1-1; TRBD1 aligns across 8 bases. Germline V lookup: CDR1 SGHDN, CDR2 FVKESK. With 1 base clipped from V and 4 bases from J, the junction kept 17 bases outside the gene matches. This CDR3 comprises 19 residues. As DNA, the CDR3 is TGTGCCAGCAGCCAAGTTGCGGGCAGGGGGCCTGGTCGGTCCACTGAAGCTTTCTTT. This encodes CASSQVAGRGPGRSTEAFF.

The chain recombines TRBV5-4 with TRBJ2-6, with TRBD1 identical over 8 bases. V trimming: 5 bases; J trimming: 10 bases; junction bases outside the gene matches: 5. CDR1 is SGHNT, CDR2 YYREEE, per germline (reference sequence). This CDR3 is built from 13 residues. The CDR3 spells CASRLDRVNVLTF. The CDR3 DNA reads TGTGCCAGCAGACTGGACAGGGTGAACGTCCTGACTTTC.

To note about this clone: At one of its ends the junction is not consistent with the germline gene, which may arise from a read error. The chain uses TRBV30 and TRBJ1-2; 9 bases match TRBD1. The CDR3 is 12 residues long. Per the germline V gene, CDR1 is GTSNPN and CDR2 is SVGIG (reference sequence). The DNA for the CDR3 is TGTGCCTGGCGTGGGGGACAGGGAAGGGGCAATTTC. Its protein is CAWRGGQGRGNF.

This clone has just one count. The chain links TRBV30 to TRBJ1-1, with D possibly being TRBD1 (5 bases). V was shortened by 6 bases and J by 0 bases, with 11 bases between the two germline ends. Germline V gene sequence: CDR1 GTSNPN, CDR2 SVGIG (reference sequence). This CDR3 contains 13 residues. CDR3 region: CACGQAMNTEAFF. The CDR3, as DNA: TGTGCCTGCGGACAAGCCATGAACACTGAAGCTTTCTTT.

The chain is built from TRBV28 and TRBJ2-2; possibly TRBD1 or TRBD2 for D (5 bases each). The CDR3 has 13 residues. Germline V CDR1 and CDR2: MDHEN, SYDVKM. Trimming left V 8 bases short and J 7 bases short, with 14 bases between. In DNA form, the CDR3 reads TGTGCCAGCGGTAGGGGAGTTGGCGGGGAGCTGTTTTTT. Its protein product is CASGRGVGGELFF.

Notes on this clone: Other DNA sequences in the sample encode the same CDR3. The rearrangement links TRBV30 to TRBJ2-7; no clear D. Germline CDR1 and CDR2: GTSNPN and SVGIG (reference sequence). Between the trimmed V and J ends, which lost 0 bases and 2 bases, there was a span of 5 bases. This CDR3 is built from 12 residues. CDR3 coding DNA: TGTGCCTGGAGTGTGTCCCCCTACGAGCAGTACTTC. Protein sequence: CAWSVSPYEQYF.

The J gene is TRBJ2-1, the V gene TRBV2; D not resolved. Germline CDR1 reads SNHLY; CDR2 reads FYNNEI. The CDR3 runs to 15 residues. V was clipped by 8 bases and J by 0 bases, with 14 bases between them. The CDR3 nucleotides read TGTGCCAGCCGCCAGGAATTTTCCTCCTACAATGAGCAGTTCTTC. This translates into CASRQEFSSYNEQFF.

The genes are TRBV9 and TRBJ2-3; D remains unclear. Deletions cut 4 bases from V and 3 bases from J, with 3 bases between. CDR1 SGDLS and CDR2 YYNGEE come from the germline V gene. CDR3 length: 11 residues. DNA of the CDR3: TGTGCCAGCAGCCAAACAGATACGCAGTATTTT. It yields the protein CASSQTDTQYF.

The chain recombines TRBV19 with TRBJ2-1; no reliable D call. Germline V gene data show CDR1 as LNHDA and CDR2 as SQIVND (reference sequence). This CDR3 has 12 amino acids. V lost 4 bases, J lost 6 bases, and 7 bases lay in between. CDR3 region: CASSTDFNEQFF. CDR3 DNA sequence: TGTGCCAGTAGTACCGACTTCAATGAGCAGTTCTTC.

The chain carries TRBV6-5 and TRBJ2-7; D is unresolved. CDR3 length equals 15 residues. V was trimmed by 2 bases and J by 3 bases, leaving 14 bases between them. Germline V CDR1 and CDR2: MNHEY, SVGAGI. CDR3 DNA sequence: TGTGCCAGCAGTTACGAAGGGTCCCAACTCTACGAGCAGTACTTC. Protein: CASSYEGSQLYEQYF.

The chain joins TRBV9 to TRBJ1-4; TRBD1 matches at 8 bases. With V trimmed by 4 bases and J by 7 bases, 6 bases remained unmatched. From germline, CDR1 is SGDLS and CDR2 YYNGEE. The CDR3 spans 14 residues. The CDR3 bases are TGTGCCAGCAGCCTTCGACAGGGGACTGAAAAACTGTTTTTT. It translates to CASSLRQGTEKLFF.

The rearrangement joins TRBV5-6 to TRBJ2-7; D is possibly TRBD1 or TRBD2 (6 bases each). CDR1 SGHDT and CDR2 YYEEEE come from the germline V gene. This CDR3 has 14 residues. The ends were cut back, 5 bases at V and 3 bases at J, with 15 bases in the middle. CDR3 protein: CASRLRGGGYEQYF. The CDR3 nucleotides read TGTGCCAGCAGGTTAAGAGGGGGAGGCTACGAGCAGTACTTC.

CDR3 sequence (DNA): TGTGCCAGCAGCTTAGATGGGAGTGCTGAAGCTTTCTTT. Translating it yields CASSLDGSAEAFF. The chain couples TRBV11-3 to TRBJ1-1, with unresolved D. There are 13 residues in the CDR3. Germline V CDR1 and CDR2: SGHNT, YENEEA. Trimming took 0 bases from V and 6 from J, leaving 8 bases between them.

This clone was seen just once. The chain joins TRBV6-1 to TRBJ1-1; D is unclear. The CDR3 totals 14 residues. Trimming removed 4 bases from V and 0 bases from J, with 9 bases in between. The germline V gene has CDR1 MNHNS and CDR2 SASEGT. CDR3 coding DNA: TGTGCCAGCAGTGTCTTGTCATTGAACACTGAAGCTTTCTTT. Its translation is CASSVLSLNTEAFF.

Here the CDR3 DNA reads TGTGCCAGCAGTTTAAGCGGGACGGGCTCCTACGAGCAGTACTTC. Protein product: CASSLSGTGSYEQYF. The chain links TRBV28 to TRBJ2-7, with 7 bases lining up with TRBD2. CDR1 is MDHEN, CDR2 SYDVKM, per germline. V gave up 2 bases and J gave up 0 bases; unmatched junction bases: 4. There are 15 residues in the CDR3.

The V gene is TRBV6-6, the J gene TRBJ2-5, with TRBD1 matching 7 bases. Germline-derived CDR1 and CDR2 are MNHNY and SVGAGI (reference sequence). The CDR3 runs to 15 residues. The V and J ends lost 2 bases and 3 bases, in that order; junction bases with no gene match: 6. The CDR3 is CASSYRGLSEETQYF. The DNA for the CDR3 is TGTGCCAGCAGTTACAGGGGGCTATCCGAAGAGACCCAGTACTTC.

The rearrangement uses TRBV19 and TRBJ2-3, with D perhaps matching TRBD1 (6 bases). CDR3 size: 15 residues. V shed 4 bases and J shed 2 bases, with 13 bases lying between them. CDR1 is LNHDA, CDR2 SQIVND, per germline (reference sequence). The DNA for the CDR3 is TGTGCCAGTAGTAGGACAGCTTACCTCACAGATACGCAGTATTTT. Amino acid sequence: CASSRTAYLTDTQYF.

This chain uses TRBV6-5 with TRBJ1-4, with D possibly matching TRBD1 (6 bases). With 1 base removed from V and 3 bases from J, the gap between germline ends came to 12 bases. From germline, CDR1 is MNHEY and CDR2 SVGAGI. The CDR3 runs to 16 residues. CDR3 region: CASSYLQGFANEKLFF. CDR3 DNA sequence: TGTGCCAGCAGTTACTTACAGGGTTTTGCTAATGAAAAACTGTTTTTT.

V usage is TRBV4-1 and J usage is TRBJ1-1; D is undetermined. This CDR3 contains 12 residues. The V end lost 1 base, the J end lost 8 bases, and 8 bases lay between the germline ends. Germline lookup yields CDR1 MGHRA and CDR2 YSYEKL. The CDR3 DNA follows: TGCGCCAGCAGCCAAGCCGGGAACGAAGCTTTCTTT. Protein sequence: CASSQAGNEAFF.

This clone has just one count. The chain links TRBV29-1 to TRBJ2-7; possible D gene TRBD1, 5 bases. CDR3 size: 12 residues. Germline V CDR1 and CDR2: SQVTM, ANQGSEA. CDR3 bases: TGCAGTGCGGCAGGGTTAACCTACGAGCAGTACTTC. Its translation: CSAAGLTYEQYF.

V usage is TRBV7-2 and J usage is TRBJ1-4, with 7 nucleotides matching TRBD1. CDR3 length equals 14 residues. Germline CDR1 is SGHTA and CDR2 is FQGNSA. Losses at the gene ends were 5 bases for V and 6 bases for J; bases not matched to a gene: 6. The chain's CDR3 is CASSPGGLYEKLFF. Written as DNA, the CDR3 is TGTGCCAGCAGCCCAGGGGGGCTATATGAAAAACTGTTTTTT.

The chain couples TRBV7-9 to TRBJ1-2; D is possibly TRBD1 (5 bases). The CDR3 covers 14 residues. Germline V gene sequence: CDR1 SEHNR, CDR2 FQNEAQ (reference sequence). Deletions cut 1 base from V and 4 bases from J, with 10 bases between. The CDR3 bases are TGTGCCAGCAGCTTAGTTGGGGCACCCTATGGCTACACCTTC. It specifies CASSLVGAPYGYTF.